Listed below are T cell receptor beta chains from one sample, sequenced in a study of cytomegalovirus exposure and HLA in healthy donors. Assay used: immunoSEQ multiplex PCR; TCRdb lists only in-frame clones, some missing. The data hold nearly 110,000 clones, with approximately 79% observed a single time. The sample consisted of PBMCs. The source is a man in his fifties or sixties in good health and CMV-seronegative. The CDR3 runs from the conserved cysteine through the conserved F or W. Fields, in order: clone size, D gene, V gene, J gene, CDR3 protein, CDR3 DNA. The D gene is left open where the match is weak. Not every row has a clone size; where given, it reads once, few, many or a size class.

clone_size: -; d_call: TRBD1; v_call: TRBV25-1; j_call: TRBJ2-7; cdr3_aa: CASRDRSWAYEQYF; cdr3_nt: TGTGCCAGCAGGGACAGGTCATGGGCCTACGAGCAGTACTTC
clone_size: -; d_call: -; v_call: TRBV2; j_call: TRBJ2-4; cdr3_aa: CASSDAFKNIQYF; cdr3_nt: TGTGCCAGCAGTGATGCGTTTAAAAACATTCAGTACTTC
clone_size: -; d_call: TRBD1; v_call: TRBV10-3; j_call: TRBJ1-2; cdr3_aa: CAISYQTGTGEVTHGYTF; cdr3_nt: TGTGCCATCAGTTACCAGACCGGGACAGGGGAAGTCACCCATGGCTACACCTTC
clone_size: few; d_call: -; v_call: TRBV10-2; j_call: TRBJ1-1; cdr3_aa: CASKTRRNTEAFF; cdr3_nt: TGCGCCAGTAAAACAAGGAGGAACACTGAAGCTTTCTTT
clone_size: few; d_call: -; v_call: TRBV5-5; j_call: TRBJ2-1; cdr3_aa: CASSFSYNEQFF; cdr3_nt: TGTGCCAGCAGCTTTTCATACAATGAGCAGTTCTTC
clone_size: -; d_call: TRBD2; v_call: TRBV5-4; j_call: TRBJ2-3; cdr3_aa: CASSDLRTSEFTDTQYF; cdr3_nt: TGTGCCAGCAGCGACCTGAGGACTAGCGAATTCACAGATACGCAGTATTTT
clone_size: once; d_call: -; v_call: TRBV4-1; j_call: TRBJ1-4; cdr3_aa: CASSPREVDEKLFF; cdr3_nt: TGCGCCAGCAGCCCGAGGGAGGTTGATGAAAAACTGTTTTTT
clone_size: -; d_call: TRBD1; v_call: TRBV7-3; j_call: TRBJ1-1; cdr3_aa: CASSLLDRVTEAFF; cdr3_nt: TGTGCCAGCAGCCTTCTGGACAGGGTCACTGAAGCTTTCTTT
clone_size: once; d_call: -; v_call: TRBV7-9; j_call: TRBJ1-4; cdr3_aa: CASSSPGRGGSNEKLFF; cdr3_nt: TGTGCCAGCAGCTCACCTGGGCGCGGGGGGAGTAATGAAAAACTGTTTTTT
clone_size: -; d_call: -; v_call: TRBV5-4; j_call: TRBJ1-2; cdr3_aa: CASSFGLYGYTF; cdr3_nt: TGTGCCAGCAGCTTCGGTCTGTATGGCTACACCTTC
clone_size: once; d_call: TRBD1; v_call: TRBV5-1; j_call: TRBJ2-5; cdr3_aa: CASSLTGGGWQETQYF; cdr3_nt: TGCGCCAGCAGCTTAACAGGGGGCGGGTGGCAAGAGACCCAGTACTTC
clone_size: -; d_call: TRBD2; v_call: TRBV15; j_call: TRBJ2-1; cdr3_aa: CATSRGATSGGLDEQFF; cdr3_nt: TGTGCCACCAGCAGGGGAGCGACTAGCGGGGGGTTGGATGAGCAGTTCTTC
clone_size: -; d_call: -; v_call: TRBV7-8; j_call: TRBJ1-1; cdr3_aa: CASSSTTKASEAFF; cdr3_nt: TGTGCCAGCAGCTCCACTACCAAGGCCTCTGAAGCTTTCTTT
clone_size: many; d_call: -; v_call: TRBV6-5; j_call: TRBJ1-1; cdr3_aa: CASRLGPGRKAFF; cdr3_nt: TGTGCCAGCAGATTAGGCCCTGGCAGGAAAGCTTTCTTT
clone_size: once; d_call: -; v_call: TRBV4-1; j_call: TRBJ1-5; cdr3_aa: CASSQDRGYQPQHF; cdr3_nt: TGCGCCAGCAGCCAAGATCGGGGATATCAGCCCCAGCATTTT
clone_size: -; d_call: -; v_call: TRBV9; j_call: TRBJ1-1; cdr3_aa: CASSAHVGADTEAFF; cdr3_nt: TGTGCCAGCAGCGCCCACGTAGGAGCGGACACTGAAGCTTTCTTT
clone_size: few; d_call: -; v_call: TRBV28; j_call: TRBJ1-4; cdr3_aa: CASSLGGRFGEKLFF; cdr3_nt: TGTGCCAGCAGTTTGGGGGGAAGGTTTGGTGAAAAACTGTTTTTT
clone_size: -; d_call: TRBD2; v_call: TRBV28; j_call: TRBJ2-5; cdr3_aa: CASSLLRGVQETQYF; cdr3_nt: TGTGCCAGCAGTTTATTGCGGGGGGTCCAAGAGACCCAGTACTTC
clone_size: -; d_call: -; v_call: TRBV19; j_call: TRBJ1-2; cdr3_aa: CASNNFQGSRIGYTF; cdr3_nt: TGTGCCAGTAACAATTTTCAGGGAAGTAGAATCGGCTACACCTTC
clone_size: -; d_call: TRBD1; v_call: TRBV4-1; j_call: TRBJ2-5; cdr3_aa: CASSQVQGRGETQYF; cdr3_nt: TGCGCCAGCAGCCAAGTACAGGGGCGAGGGGAGACCCAGTACTTC
clone_size: -; d_call: TRBD1; v_call: TRBV19; j_call: TRBJ1-1; cdr3_aa: CASSIARGPSTEAFF; cdr3_nt: TGTGCCAGTAGTATCGCCAGGGGGCCCAGCACTGAAGCTTTCTTT
clone_size: -; d_call: -; v_call: TRBV5-1; j_call: TRBJ2-3; cdr3_aa: CASSLPETRFTDTQYF; cdr3_nt: TGCGCCAGCAGCCTTCCGGAGACTCGGTTCACAGATACGCAGTATTTT
clone_size: -; d_call: TRBD1; v_call: TRBV5-1; j_call: TRBJ1-2; cdr3_aa: CASSLIPGQMLNTF; cdr3_nt: TGCGCCAGCAGCTTAATACCGGGACAGATGCTAAACACCTTC
clone_size: -; d_call: -; v_call: TRBV7-9; j_call: TRBJ2-4; cdr3_aa: CASSSGDRVRDIQYF; cdr3_nt: TGTGCCAGCAGCTCGGGAGACAGGGTCAGGGACATTCAGTACTTC
clone_size: -; d_call: TRBD2; v_call: TRBV14; j_call: TRBJ2-4; cdr3_aa: CASSPSGGAKNIQYF; cdr3_nt: TGTGCCAGCAGCCCCTCCGGGGGGGCCAAAAACATTCAGTACTTC
clone_size: -; d_call: -; v_call: TRBV9; j_call: TRBJ2-5; cdr3_aa: CASSVGGLARETQYF; cdr3_nt: TGTGCCAGCAGCGTAGGGGGTCTAGCGAGGGAGACCCAGTACTTC
clone_size: -; d_call: -; v_call: TRBV4-1; j_call: TRBJ2-3; cdr3_aa: CASSGRGIGTQYF; cdr3_nt: TGCGCCAGCAGTGGCAGGGGAATAGGTACGCAGTATTTT
clone_size: few; d_call: -; v_call: TRBV6-4; j_call: TRBJ1-6; cdr3_aa: CASSQDFGGSSPLHF; cdr3_nt: TGTGCCAGCAGCCAAGACTTCGGTGGGTCTTCACCCCTCCACTTT
clone_size: few; d_call: TRBD2; v_call: TRBV6-1; j_call: TRBJ2-5; cdr3_aa: CASRAGGNQETQYF; cdr3_nt: TGTGCCAGCAGAGCGGGGGGGAACCAAGAGACCCAGTACTTC
clone_size: -; d_call: TRBD1; v_call: TRBV9; j_call: TRBJ1-6; cdr3_aa: CASSARQGGSPLHF; cdr3_nt: TGTGCCAGCAGCGCACGACAGGGTGGTTCACCCCTCCACTTT
clone_size: -; d_call: -; v_call: TRBV5-1; j_call: TRBJ2-2; cdr3_aa: CASSFSVGELFF; cdr3_nt: TGCGCCAGCAGCTTCTCGGTCGGGGAGCTGTTTTTT
clone_size: -; d_call: TRBD1; v_call: TRBV5-1; j_call: TRBJ2-2; cdr3_aa: CASSQRTGGNTGELFF; cdr3_nt: TGCGCCAGCAGCCAAAGGACAGGGGGGAACACCGGGGAGCTGTTTTTT
clone_size: -; d_call: TRBD1; v_call: TRBV7-6; j_call: TRBJ1-5; cdr3_aa: CASSNRGQPQHF; cdr3_nt: TGTGCCAGCAGCAACAGGGGGCAGCCCCAGCATTTT
clone_size: -; d_call: TRBD2; v_call: TRBV25-1; j_call: TRBJ2-3; cdr3_aa: CASSESLAGNWADTQYF; cdr3_nt: TGTGCCAGCAGTGAATCTCTAGCGGGAAACTGGGCTGACACGCAGTATTTT
clone_size: -; d_call: TRBD1; v_call: TRBV25-1; j_call: TRBJ1-1; cdr3_aa: CASSELTGGGTEAFF; cdr3_nt: TGTGCCAGCAGTGAATTAACAGGGGGCGGGACTGAAGCTTTCTTT
clone_size: -; d_call: TRBD1; v_call: TRBV7-2; j_call: TRBJ1-2; cdr3_aa: CASSTLGMGQGGYTF; cdr3_nt: TGTGCCAGCAGCACGCTTGGGATGGGACAGGGTGGATACACCTTC
clone_size: -; d_call: TRBD1; v_call: TRBV7-3; j_call: TRBJ1-1; cdr3_aa: CASSSTGDGEAFF; cdr3_nt: TGTGCCAGCAGCTCGACAGGGGATGGGGAAGCTTTCTTT
clone_size: -; d_call: TRBD1; v_call: TRBV5-6; j_call: TRBJ2-3; cdr3_aa: CASSLPGQVLRDTQYF; cdr3_nt: TGTGCCAGCAGCTTGCCGGGACAGGTCCTGAGGGATACGCAGTATTTT
clone_size: -; d_call: -; v_call: TRBV2; j_call: TRBJ1-4; cdr3_aa: CASNQLHTGTTNEKLFF; cdr3_nt: TGTGCCAGCAACCAGCTGCACACCGGGACTACTAATGAAAAACTGTTTTTT
clone_size: -; d_call: TRBD1; v_call: TRBV9; j_call: TRBJ2-2; cdr3_aa: CAGSGTATGELFF; cdr3_nt: TGTGCCGGTTCCGGGACAGCCACCGGGGAGCTGTTTTTT
clone_size: -; d_call: TRBD1; v_call: TRBV28; j_call: TRBJ1-2; cdr3_aa: CASAPGGNYGYTF; cdr3_nt: TGTGCCAGCGCACCAGGGGGTAACTATGGCTACACCTTC
clone_size: -; d_call: -; v_call: TRBV5-1; j_call: TRBJ2-5; cdr3_aa: CASSTARQETQYF; cdr3_nt: TGCGCCAGCAGCACAGCTCGCCAGGAGACCCAGTACTTC
clone_size: -; d_call: -; v_call: TRBV29-1; j_call: TRBJ1-1; cdr3_aa: CSAGKNTEAFF; cdr3_nt: TGCAGCGCCGGTAAGAACACTGAAGCTTTCTTT
clone_size: -; d_call: -; v_call: TRBV23-1; j_call: TRBJ1-2; cdr3_aa: CASSMPPKEGYTF; cdr3_nt: TGCGCCAGCAGTATGCCTCCCAAGGAGGGCTACACCTTC
clone_size: -; d_call: -; v_call: TRBV5-1; j_call: TRBJ2-3; cdr3_aa: CASSSGTYTDTQYF; cdr3_nt: TGCGCCAGCAGCTCGGGGACTTACACAGATACGCAGTATTTT
clone_size: -; d_call: TRBD1; v_call: TRBV19; j_call: TRBJ2-2; cdr3_aa: CASENPDRAGTGELFF; cdr3_nt: TGTGCCAGTGAGAACCCGGACAGGGCGGGGACCGGGGAGCTGTTTTTT
clone_size: few; d_call: TRBD1; v_call: TRBV10-3; j_call: TRBJ1-1; cdr3_aa: CAISPIYRGSNTEAFF; cdr3_nt: TGTGCCATCAGTCCAATATACAGGGGCTCTAACACTGAAGCTTTCTTT
clone_size: -; d_call: -; v_call: TRBV11-1; j_call: TRBJ1-1; cdr3_aa: CASSNSPNTEAFF; cdr3_nt: TGTGCCAGCAGCAACTCCCCGAACACTGAAGCTTTCTTT
clone_size: -; d_call: TRBD2; v_call: TRBV6-5; j_call: TRBJ2-1; cdr3_aa: CASSYLRGGYNEQFF; cdr3_nt: TGTGCCAGCAGTTACTTGCGGGGGGGCTACAATGAGCAGTTCTTC
clone_size: -; d_call: -; v_call: TRBV7-9; j_call: TRBJ1-5; cdr3_aa: CASSLGDISNQPQHF; cdr3_nt: TGTGCCAGCAGCTTAGGGGACATTAGCAATCAGCCCCAGCATTTT
clone_size: -; d_call: TRBD1; v_call: TRBV5-1; j_call: TRBJ1-1; cdr3_aa: CASSLANRGGGTEAFF; cdr3_nt: TGCGCCAGCAGCTTGGCCAACAGGGGGGGAGGGACTGAAGCTTTCTTT
clone_size: -; d_call: TRBD1; v_call: TRBV7-9; j_call: TRBJ1-5; cdr3_aa: CASSPDRGGNQPQHF; cdr3_nt: TGTGCCAGCAGCCCTGACAGGGGCGGCAATCAGCCCCAGCATTTT
clone_size: -; d_call: TRBD1; v_call: TRBV19; j_call: TRBJ2-5; cdr3_aa: CASSILQGNGETQYF; cdr3_nt: TGTGCCAGTAGTATCCTACAGGGGAATGGTGAGACCCAGTACTTC